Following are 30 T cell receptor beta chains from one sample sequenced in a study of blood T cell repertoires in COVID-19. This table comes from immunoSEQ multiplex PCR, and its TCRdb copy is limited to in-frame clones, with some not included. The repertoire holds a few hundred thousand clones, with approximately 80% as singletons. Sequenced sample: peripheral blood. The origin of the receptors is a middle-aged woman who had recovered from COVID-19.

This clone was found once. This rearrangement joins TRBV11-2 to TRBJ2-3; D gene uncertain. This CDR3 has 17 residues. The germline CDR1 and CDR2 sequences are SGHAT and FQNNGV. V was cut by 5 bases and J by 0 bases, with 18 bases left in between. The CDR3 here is CASSLAASQVSTDTQYF. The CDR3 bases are TGTGCCAGCAGCCTCGCCGCGTCCCAAGTTAGCACAGATACGCAGTATTTT.

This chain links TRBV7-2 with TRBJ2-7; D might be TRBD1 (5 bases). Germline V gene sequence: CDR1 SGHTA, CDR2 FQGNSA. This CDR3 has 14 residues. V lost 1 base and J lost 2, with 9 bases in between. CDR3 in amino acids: CASSLELGPYEQYF. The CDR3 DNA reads TGTGCCAGCAGCTTAGAACTGGGGCCCTACGAGCAGTACTTC.

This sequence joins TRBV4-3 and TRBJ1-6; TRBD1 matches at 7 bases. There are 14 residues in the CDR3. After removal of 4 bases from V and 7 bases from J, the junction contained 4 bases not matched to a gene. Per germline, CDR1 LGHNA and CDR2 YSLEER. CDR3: CASSLGQQNSPLHF. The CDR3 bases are TGCGCCAGCAGCCTGGGACAGCAGAATTCACCCCTCCACTTT.

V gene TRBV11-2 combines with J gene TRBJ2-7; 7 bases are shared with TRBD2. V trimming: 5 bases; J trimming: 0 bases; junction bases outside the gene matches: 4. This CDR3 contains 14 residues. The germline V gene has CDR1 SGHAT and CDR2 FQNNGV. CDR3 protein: CASSRGGYSYEQYF. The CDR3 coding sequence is TGTGCCAGCAGCCGGGGAGGGTACTCCTACGAGCAGTACTTC.

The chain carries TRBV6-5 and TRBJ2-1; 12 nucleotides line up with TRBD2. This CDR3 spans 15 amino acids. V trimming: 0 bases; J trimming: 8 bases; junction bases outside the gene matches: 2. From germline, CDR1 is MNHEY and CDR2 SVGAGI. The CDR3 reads CASSYSLAGGHEQFF. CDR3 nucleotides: TGTGCCAGCAGTTACTCACTAGCGGGGGGCCATGAGCAGTTCTTC.

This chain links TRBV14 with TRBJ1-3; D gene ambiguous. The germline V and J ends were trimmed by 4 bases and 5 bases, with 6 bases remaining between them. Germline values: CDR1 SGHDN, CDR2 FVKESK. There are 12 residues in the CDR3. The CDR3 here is CASSRGRNTIYF. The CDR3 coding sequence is TGTGCCAGCAGCCGCGGGAGAAACACCATATATTTT.

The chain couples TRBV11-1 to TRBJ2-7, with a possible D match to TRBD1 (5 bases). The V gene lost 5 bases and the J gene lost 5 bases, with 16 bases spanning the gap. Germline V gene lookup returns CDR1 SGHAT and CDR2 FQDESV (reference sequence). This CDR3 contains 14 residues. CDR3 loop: CASSPSSGYNEQYF. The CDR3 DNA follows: TGTGCCAGCAGCCCATCGTCAGGGTATAACGAGCAGTACTTC.

The CDR3 DNA reads TGTGCCAGCAGTAAAAGACAGGGGGCCGACGAGCAGTACTTC. This encodes CASSKRQGADEQYF. V usage is TRBV5-8 and J usage is TRBJ2-7; 10 nucleotides align to TRBD1. The germline V gene encodes CDR1 SGHTS and CDR2 YDEGEE. This CDR3 is 14 amino acids long. V was clipped by 5 bases and J by 5 bases; unmatched bases: 7.

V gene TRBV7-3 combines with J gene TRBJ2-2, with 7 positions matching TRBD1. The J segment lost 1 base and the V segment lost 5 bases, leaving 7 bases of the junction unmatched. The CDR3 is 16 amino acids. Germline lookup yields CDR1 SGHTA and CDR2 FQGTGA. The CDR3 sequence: CASSQFQGVNTGELFF. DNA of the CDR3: TGTGCCAGCAGCCAATTCCAGGGGGTGAACACCGGGGAGCTGTTTTTT.

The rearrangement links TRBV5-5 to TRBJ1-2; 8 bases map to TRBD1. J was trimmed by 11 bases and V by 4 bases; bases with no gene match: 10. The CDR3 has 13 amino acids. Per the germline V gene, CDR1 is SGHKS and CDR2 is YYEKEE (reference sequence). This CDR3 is CASSTTGAGGYTF. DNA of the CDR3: TGTGCCAGCAGCACGACAGGGGCCGGGGGGTACACCTTC.

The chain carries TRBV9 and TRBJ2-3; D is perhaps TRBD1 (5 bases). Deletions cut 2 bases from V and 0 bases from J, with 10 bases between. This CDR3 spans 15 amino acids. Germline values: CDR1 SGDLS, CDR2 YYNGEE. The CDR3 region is CASSVSGMSTDTQYF. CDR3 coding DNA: TGTGCCAGCAGCGTTTCAGGGATGAGCACAGATACGCAGTATTTT. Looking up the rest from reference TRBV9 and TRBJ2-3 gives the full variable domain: DSGVTQTPKHLITATGQRVTLRCSPRSGDLSVYWYQQSLDQGLQFLIQYYNGEERAKGNILERFSAQQFPDLHSELNLSSLELGDSALYFCASSVSGMSTDTQYFGPGTRLTVL.

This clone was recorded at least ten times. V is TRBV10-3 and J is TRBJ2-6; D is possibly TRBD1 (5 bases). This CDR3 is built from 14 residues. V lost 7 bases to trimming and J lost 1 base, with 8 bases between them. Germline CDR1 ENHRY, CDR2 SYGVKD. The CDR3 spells CAIKQGSGANVLTF. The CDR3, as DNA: TGTGCCATCAAGCAGGGATCTGGGGCCAACGTCCTGACTTTC.

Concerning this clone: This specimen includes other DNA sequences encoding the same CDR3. The CDR3, as DNA: TGCAGTGCCAGACCAGGAGAGACCCAGTACTTC. Encoded protein: CSARPGETQYF. The rearrangement links TRBV20-1 to TRBJ2-5; D call uncertain. V lost 6 bases, J lost 4 bases, and 9 bases lay in between. Germline lookup yields CDR1 DFQATT and CDR2 SNEGSKA (reference sequence). The CDR3 is made up of 11 amino acids.

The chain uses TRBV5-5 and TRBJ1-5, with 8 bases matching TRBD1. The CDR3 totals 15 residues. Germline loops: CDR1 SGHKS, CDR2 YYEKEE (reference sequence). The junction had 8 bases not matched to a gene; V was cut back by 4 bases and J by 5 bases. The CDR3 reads CASSPDRDVHQPQHF. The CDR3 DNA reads TGTGCCAGCAGCCCGGACAGGGATGTTCATCAGCCCCAGCATTTT. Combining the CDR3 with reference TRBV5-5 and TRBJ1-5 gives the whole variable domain DAGVTQSPTHLIKTRGQQVTLRCSPISGHKSVSWYQQVLGQGPQFIFQYYEKEERGRGNFPDRFSARQFPNYSSELNVNALLLGDSALYLCASSPDRDVHQPQHFGDGTRLSIL.

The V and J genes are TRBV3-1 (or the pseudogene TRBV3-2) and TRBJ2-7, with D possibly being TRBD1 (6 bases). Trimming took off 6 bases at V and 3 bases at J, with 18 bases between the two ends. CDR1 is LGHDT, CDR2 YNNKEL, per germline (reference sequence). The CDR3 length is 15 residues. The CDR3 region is CASSPNSGTYYEQYF. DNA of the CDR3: TGTGCCAGCAGTCCTAACTCCGGGACATACTACGAGCAGTACTTC.

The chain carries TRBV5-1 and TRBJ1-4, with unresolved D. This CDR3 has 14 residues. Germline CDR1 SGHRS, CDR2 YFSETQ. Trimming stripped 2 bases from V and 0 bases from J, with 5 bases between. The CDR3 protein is CASSLSATNEKLFF. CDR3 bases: TGCGCCAGCAGCTTATCTGCAACTAATGAAAAACTGTTTTTT. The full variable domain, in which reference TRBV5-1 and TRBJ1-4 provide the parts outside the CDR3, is KAGVTQTPRYLIKTRGQQVTLSCSPISGHRSVSWYQQTPGQGLQFLFEYFSETQRNKGNFPGRFSGRQFSNSRSEMNVSTLELGDSALYLCASSLSATNEKLFFGSGTQLSVL.

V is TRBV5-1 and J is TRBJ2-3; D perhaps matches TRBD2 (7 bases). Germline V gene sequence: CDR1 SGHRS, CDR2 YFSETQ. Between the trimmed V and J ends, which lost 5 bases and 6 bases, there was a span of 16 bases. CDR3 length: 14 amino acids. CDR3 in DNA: TGCGCCAGCAGTCAGAGGGGGGGCCTTGATACGCAGTATTTT. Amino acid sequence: CASSQRGGLDTQYF.

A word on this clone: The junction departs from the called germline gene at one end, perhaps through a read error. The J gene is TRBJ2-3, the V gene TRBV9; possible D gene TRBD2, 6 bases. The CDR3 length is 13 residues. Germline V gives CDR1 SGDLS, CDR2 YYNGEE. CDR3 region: CASSVRDSYKLDF. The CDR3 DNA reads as TGTGCCAGCAGCGTGCGGGACTCGTATAAATTGGATTTT.

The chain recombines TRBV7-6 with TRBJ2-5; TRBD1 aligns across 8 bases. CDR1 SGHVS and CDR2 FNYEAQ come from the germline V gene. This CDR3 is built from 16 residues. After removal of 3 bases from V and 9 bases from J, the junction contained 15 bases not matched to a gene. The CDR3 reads CASSLNRDRPFSAQYF. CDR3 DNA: TGTGCCAGCAGCTTGAACCGGGACAGGCCTTTTAGCGCCCAGTACTTC.

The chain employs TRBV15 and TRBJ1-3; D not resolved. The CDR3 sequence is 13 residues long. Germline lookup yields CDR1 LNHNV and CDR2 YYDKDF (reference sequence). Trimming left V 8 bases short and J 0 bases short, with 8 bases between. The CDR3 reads CATAPSSGNTIYF. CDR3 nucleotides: TGTGCCACCGCCCCTAGCTCTGGAAACACCATATATTTT.

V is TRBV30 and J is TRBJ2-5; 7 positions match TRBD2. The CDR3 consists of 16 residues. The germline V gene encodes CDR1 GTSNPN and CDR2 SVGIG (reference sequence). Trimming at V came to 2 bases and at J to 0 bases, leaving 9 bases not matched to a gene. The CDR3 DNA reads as TGTGCCTGGAGTCGAAGGGGAGGGCAGGACCAAGAGACCCAGTACTTC. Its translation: CAWSRRGGQDQETQYF.

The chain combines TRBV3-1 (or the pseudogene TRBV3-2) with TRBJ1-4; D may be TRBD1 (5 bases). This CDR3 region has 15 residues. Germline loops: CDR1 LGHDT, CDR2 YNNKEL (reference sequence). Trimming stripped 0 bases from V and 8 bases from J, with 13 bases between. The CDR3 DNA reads TGTGCCAGCAGCCAAGACGGGGGAACGGGGGAAAAACTGTTTTTT. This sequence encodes CASSQDGGTGEKLFF.

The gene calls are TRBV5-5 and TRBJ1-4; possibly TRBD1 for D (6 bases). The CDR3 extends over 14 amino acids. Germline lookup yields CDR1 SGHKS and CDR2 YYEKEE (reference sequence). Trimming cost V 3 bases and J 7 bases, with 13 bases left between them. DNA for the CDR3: TGTGCCAGCAGCTCACAGGGTGGAAGTGAAAAACTGTTTTTT. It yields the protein CASSSQGGSEKLFF.

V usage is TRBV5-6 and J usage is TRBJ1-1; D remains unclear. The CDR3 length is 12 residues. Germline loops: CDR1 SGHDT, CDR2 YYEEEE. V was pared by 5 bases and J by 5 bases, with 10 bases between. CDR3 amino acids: CASSLPGTEAFF. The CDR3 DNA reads TGTGCCAGCAGTCTTCCCGGGACTGAAGCTTTCTTT.

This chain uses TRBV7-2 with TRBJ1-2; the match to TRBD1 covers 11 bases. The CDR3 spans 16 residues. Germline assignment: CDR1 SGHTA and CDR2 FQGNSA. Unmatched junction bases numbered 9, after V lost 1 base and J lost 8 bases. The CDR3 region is CASSLESGTGGGGYTF. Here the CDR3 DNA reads TGTGCCAGCAGCTTAGAGAGTGGGACAGGGGGGGGAGGCTACACCTTC.

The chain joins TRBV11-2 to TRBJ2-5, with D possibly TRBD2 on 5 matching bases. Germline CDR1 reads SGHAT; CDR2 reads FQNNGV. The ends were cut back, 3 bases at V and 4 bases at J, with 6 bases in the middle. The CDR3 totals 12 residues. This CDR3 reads CASSFRGETQYF. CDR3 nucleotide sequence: TGTGCCAGCAGCTTTCGGGGAGAGACCCAGTACTTC. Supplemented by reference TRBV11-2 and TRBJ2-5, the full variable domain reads EAGVAQSPRYKIIEKRQSVAFWCNPISGHATLYWYQQILGQGPKLLIQFQNNGVVDDSQLPKDRFSAERLKGVDSTLKIQPAKLEDSAVYLCASSFRGETQYFGPGTRLLVL.

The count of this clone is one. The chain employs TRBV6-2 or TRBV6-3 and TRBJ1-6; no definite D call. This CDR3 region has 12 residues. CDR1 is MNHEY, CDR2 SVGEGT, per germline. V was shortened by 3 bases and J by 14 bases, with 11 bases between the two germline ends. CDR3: CASSYSWASLHF. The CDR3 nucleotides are TGTGCCAGCAGTTATTCGTGGGCATCCCTCCACTTT.

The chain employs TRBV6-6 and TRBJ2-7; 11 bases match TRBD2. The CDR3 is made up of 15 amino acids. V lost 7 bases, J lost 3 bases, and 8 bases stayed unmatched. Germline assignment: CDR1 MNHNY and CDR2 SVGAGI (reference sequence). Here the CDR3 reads CASTSGGTYVYEQYF. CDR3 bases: TGTGCCAGCACTAGCGGGGGGACGTATGTCTACGAGCAGTACTTC.

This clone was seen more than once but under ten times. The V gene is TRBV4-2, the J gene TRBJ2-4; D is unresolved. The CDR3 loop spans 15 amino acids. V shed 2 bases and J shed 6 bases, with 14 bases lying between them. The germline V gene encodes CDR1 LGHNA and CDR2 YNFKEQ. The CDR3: CASSQQVEDRNIQYF. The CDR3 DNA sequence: TGTGCCAGCAGCCAACAAGTCGAGGATCGAAACATTCAGTACTTC.

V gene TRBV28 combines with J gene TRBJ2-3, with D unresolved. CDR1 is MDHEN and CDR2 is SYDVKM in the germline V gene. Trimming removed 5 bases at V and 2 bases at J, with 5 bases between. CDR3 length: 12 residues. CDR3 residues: CASSLITDTQYF. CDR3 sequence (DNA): TGTGCCAGCAGTCTTATCACAGATACGCAGTATTTT.